The T cell receptor beta chain under discussion was sequenced for a study of cytomegalovirus exposure and HLA in healthy donors. On the study more broadly: The same platform was used for the 120 or so validation repertoires as for the approximately 610 first-cohort repertoires, as reported in a later analysis. Study-level findings and limits: Reportedly, diagnosis of cytomegalovirus status by the classifier showed high specificity and sensitivity.

Profiling relied on immunoSEQ multiplex PCR, and the TCRdb table lists in-frame clones only, not all of them. The sample records about 360,000 clones, more than 80% being singletons. V lost 2 bases to trimming and J lost 6 bases; unmatched junction nucleotides: 6. This CDR3 contains 16 residues. The germline gives CDR1 SGHRS, CDR2 YFSETQ. With respect to this clone: The antigen remains undetermined.

Material for sequencing was PBMCs. This receptor was identified in a woman aged 18 to 35 in good health and CMV-seronegative. The genes are TRBV5-1 and TRBJ2-1, with 12 bases lining up with TRBD2. CDR3 DNA: TGCGCCAGCAGCTTCCCCGGGACTAGCGGGTCCAATGAGCAGTTCTTC. This gives the protein CASSFPGTSGSNEQFF.